This TCR beta chain was identified during a study of response to subunit inactivated influenza vaccine. Study-level points and caveats: Few new T cells, the authors suggested, are recruited by each seasonal influenza vaccination.

TCRdb ran MiXCR on the RT-PCR reads and lists one entry per CDR3 protein. The data hold a few hundred thousand distinct CDR3 sequences, with approximately 7.3% observed a single time. This clonotype was detected a few times. Its antigen remains unidentified. Sequenced here: PBMCs from blood, sampled less than 25 months after vaccination. This receptor was identified in a man aged 50 to 69 who received an inactivated influenza vaccine.

The CDR3 DNA reads TGTGCCAGCAGCTCAGGGGGCGCCCGGGAGACCCAGTACTTC. It encodes CASSSGGARETQYF. This rearrangement joins TRBV7-2 to TRBJ2-5; TRBD1 matches 8 bases. Germline CDR1 SGHTA, CDR2 FQGNSA. The ends lost 4 bases at V and 5 bases at J; junction bases unmatched: 6. This CDR3 is 14 amino acids long.